This T cell receptor (beta chain) was recovered during a study of CD8 T cell repertoires and HIV-1 epitope variants. Study overall: Each of Twenty-five Gag and Nef epitope peptides stimulated a separate culture.

The CDR3 is 15 residues long. V dropped 5 bases and J dropped 0 bases, with 14 bases sitting between them. CDR1 is MNHNS, CDR2 SASEGT, per germline. Study-wide points: Most of the nine antigen-specific clonotypes appeared cross-reactive to autologous or escape variants. The TAALDMSHF plasma variant had no responses, unlike KF9 (five clonotypes) and HW9 (one).

Survey-depth immunoSEQ sequencing covered TCR beta CDR3 regions. Sequencing was performed with immunoSEQ multiplex PCR; in TCRdb, only in-frame clones are kept and a portion is missing. This repertoire shows under 6,500 clones, roughly two thirds found once; its top ten account for approximately 41%. For this clone: Its antigen is currently unknown.

The receptor's source is a male donor with HIV. The rearrangement uses TRBV6-1 and TRBJ2-7; D is undetermined. Source material: cultured CD8+ T cells derived from PBMCs. CDR3 nucleotides: TGTGCCAGCAGTCCCCCCGAGAAGGCCTCCTACGAGCAGTACTTC. Translated, it gives CASSPPEKASYEQYF.